This T cell receptor beta chain appears in the sequencing data of a study of cytomegalovirus exposure and HLA in healthy donors. The PCR made use of 60 Vbeta and 13 Jbeta primers. Only in-frame clones appear in the TCRdb table, and some are missing; sequencing was by immunoSEQ multiplex PCR. The sample has 150,000 to 170,000 clones, around 75% seen once. The CDR3 totals 14 residues. Germline V gene lookup returns CDR1 LGHNA and CDR2 YSLEER. Trimming removed 4 bases from V and 4 bases from J; junction bases left unmatched: 3. The donors were healthy bone marrow donors. Notes on the study in general: 150 to 200 TCR beta chains were listed as cytomegalovirus-associated. A classifier reportedly called cytomegalovirus status with high sensitivity and specificity. Information on immune exposure was restricted to one variable (CMV serostatus).

Points on this clone: Its antigen is still unknown.

The sample was PBMCs. The receptor's source is a man younger than 35 in good health and CMV-seronegative. V usage is TRBV4-3 and J usage is TRBJ1-1, with 10 bases that match TRBD1. CDR3 sequence: CASSPGQGTTEAFF. In DNA form, the CDR3 reads TGCGCCAGCAGCCCGGGACAGGGGACCACTGAAGCTTTCTTT.